The clone carrying this T cell receptor beta chain was picked up many times. Its target is unknown. This entry comes from a study of T-cell reconstitution after alpha-beta-depleted transplantation in children. Study observations and caveats: Diversity and T-cell counts at one year after transplant derived mostly from new T cells. Some patients' high day-60 TCRbeta diversity was attributed to recipient cells surviving conditioning. It was reported that alpha-beta T cells came from several hundred expanded graft clones (about two months after transplant).

The TCRbeta library was prepared with unique molecular identifiers. One entry per CDR3 protein, called by TCRdb with MiXCR from the PCR reads. Here the sample spans roughly 200,000 distinct CDR3 sequences, roughly a tenth being singletons. CDR3 size: 17 residues. V was shortened by 4 bases and J by 2 bases, with 18 bases between the two germline ends. Germline V gene data show CDR1 as SGHRS and CDR2 as YFSETQ. The TCR originated in a child younger than two with acute myeloid leukemia, due to receive a stem cell transplant. Sequences were derived from PBMCs, sampled before TCRalphabeta/CD19-depleted stem cell transplant. V and J are TRBV5-1 and TRBJ1-4, with D possibly being TRBD1 (6 bases). The DNA of the CDR3 is TGCGCCAGCAGCCCTGGTGGCTTAGGGGGGACTAATGAAAAACTGTTTTTT. Translating it yields CASSPGGLGGTNEKLFF.